Below, 2 T cell receptor beta chains from the same sample are listed, as sequenced in a study of T cells in Graves' hyperthyroidism and ophthalmopathy. From RNA transcripts, TCR beta CDR3 regions were amplified. HTBI primers were used for first-round RT-PCR of the TCR CDR3. In TCRdb, the multiplex PCR reads were re-called with MiXCR into one record per CDR3 protein. This table has roughly 180,000 distinct CDR3 sequences, 9.4% appearing once. The sequenced sample consisted of blood. The receptor set was obtained from a woman aged 18-30 years with Graves' hyperthyroidism that later progressed to Graves' ophthalmopathy.

As regards this clonotype: Since the CDR3 does not end with the conserved phenylalanine or tryptophan, this likely comes from a read error. The chain links TRBV2 to TRBJ1-2; 11 bases are a match to TRBD1. The CDR3 runs to 15 residues. V trimming: 6 bases; J trimming: 7 bases; junction bases outside the gene matches: 10. Germline V gives CDR1 SNHLY, CDR2 FYNNEI. CDR3 nucleotide sequence: TGTGCCAGCAGGCTACCGGACAGGGGGCAGGTTGGCTACACCCTC. This sequence encodes CASRLPDRGQVGYTL.

This clonotype has more than one count but fewer than ten. The chain couples TRBV30 to TRBJ2-2; 7 positions match TRBD2. J was trimmed by 6 bases and V by 7 bases; bases with no gene match: 11. This CDR3 region has 14 residues. CDR1 and CDR2 (germline): GTSNPN, SVGIG (reference sequence). The CDR3 sequence is CASPRGGVAGELFF. The CDR3 DNA sequence: TGTGCCTCCCCACGCGGGGGAGTGGCCGGGGAGCTGTTTTTT.